This T cell receptor (beta chain) was captured in a study of T-cell memory formation after mild COVID-19. Overall study: Clustering of TCRs was largely donor specific. The study, taken as a whole, reports: Nothing showed for sure that second-wave clones peaking on day 37 were SARS-CoV-2 specific. CD4/CD8 balance held among clones contracting day 15 to 85, and later expanders leaned CD4+.

This clonotype was recorded a few times. The antigen remains unidentified. TCRdb used MiXCR to reprocess the 5' RACE reads, holding one entry per CDR3 protein. The table lists approximately 250,000 distinct CDR3 sequences, 15% of them singletons. Germline V gene data show CDR1 as SGHRS and CDR2 as YFSETQ. The ends were cut back, 3 bases at V and 9 bases at J, with 10 bases in the middle. The CDR3 length is 12 residues. The V call is TRBV5-1, the J call TRBJ2-1, with a tentative D call TRBD2 (5 bases). The TCR comes from an adult woman who had mild COVID-19 (a few samples of this study predate the infection). Cell type and time point are not known. Sequencing was done on a sample of PBMCs or a T cell subset sorted from them (not recorded which). In nucleotides, the CDR3 is TGCGCCAGCAGCTCGGCGGGCCGTGAGCAGTTCTTC. It encodes CASSSAGREQFF.